This T cell receptor (beta chain) emerged from a study of radiation and T cells in renal cell carcinoma. Study-wide results and caveats: Top tumor clonotypes rose in blood 2 weeks post-radiation, then contracted.

There are 15 residues in the CDR3. Trimming left V 2 bases short and J 2 bases short, with 7 bases between. Per the germline V gene, CDR1 is SGHTA and CDR2 is FQGNSA. In regard to this clone: The antigen is unknown.

The time point here: baseline pretreatment blood. Treatment given: 15 Gy SBRT to primary tumor, nephrectomy 4 weeks later. After SBRT, blood was collected at 2 and 4 weeks, plus baseline. This renal cell carcinoma was of the clear cell type. Sequencing used immunoSEQ multiplex PCR; TCRdb keeps in-frame clones, though not all of them. The sample has some 100,000 clones; about 79% are singletons. This sample comprised blood, obtained from a patient whose treatment included radiotherapy and nephrectomy. The chain employs TRBV7-2 and TRBJ2-6; D is perhaps TRBD2 (5 bases). The origin of this receptor is a man aged 60 to 75 with renal cell carcinoma. The CDR3 protein is CASSLSGAGANVLTF. The DNA of the CDR3 is TGTGCCAGCAGCTTATCCGGGGCTGGGGCCAACGTCCTGACTTTC. Variable domain in full (rest from reference TRBV7-2 and TRBJ2-6): GAGVSQSPSNKVTEKGKDVELRCDPISGHTALYWYRQSLGQGLEFLIYFQGNSAPDKSGLPSDRFSAERTGGSVSTLTIQRTQQEDSAVYLCASSLSGAGANVLTFGAGSRLTVL.